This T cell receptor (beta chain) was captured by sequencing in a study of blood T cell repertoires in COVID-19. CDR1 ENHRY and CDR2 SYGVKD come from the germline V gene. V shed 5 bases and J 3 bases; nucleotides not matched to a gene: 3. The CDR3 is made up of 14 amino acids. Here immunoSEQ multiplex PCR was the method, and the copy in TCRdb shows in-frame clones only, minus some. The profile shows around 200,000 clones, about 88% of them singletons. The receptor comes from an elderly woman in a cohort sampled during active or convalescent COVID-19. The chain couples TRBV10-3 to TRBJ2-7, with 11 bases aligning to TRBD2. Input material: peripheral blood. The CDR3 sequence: CAISTSGSLYEQYV. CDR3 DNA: TGTGCCATCAGTACTAGCGGGAGCCTCTACGAGCAGTACGTC.